The T cell receptor beta chain described here comes from a study of T cell changes during pregnancy in multiple sclerosis. Sequencing was performed with immunoSEQ multiplex PCR; in TCRdb, only in-frame clones are kept and a portion is missing. The sample gives some 96,000 clones, about 90% of which show up once; less than 2% is in the top ten. This sequence originates from a female donor with multiple sclerosis, enrolled in a pregnancy study. The sequencing used peripheral blood, collected after pregnancy.

CDR3 sequence: CASSSGTGMSSYEQYF. The CDR3 nucleotides are TGTGCCAGCAGTTCGGGGACAGGGATGAGCTCCTACGAGCAGTACTTC. The chain combines TRBV6-5 with TRBJ2-7; 9 bases are shared with TRBD1. Germline V gene lookup returns CDR1 MNHEY and CDR2 SVGAGI. Trimming removed 4 bases from V and 0 bases from J; junction bases left unmatched: 7. The CDR3 extends over 16 amino acids.